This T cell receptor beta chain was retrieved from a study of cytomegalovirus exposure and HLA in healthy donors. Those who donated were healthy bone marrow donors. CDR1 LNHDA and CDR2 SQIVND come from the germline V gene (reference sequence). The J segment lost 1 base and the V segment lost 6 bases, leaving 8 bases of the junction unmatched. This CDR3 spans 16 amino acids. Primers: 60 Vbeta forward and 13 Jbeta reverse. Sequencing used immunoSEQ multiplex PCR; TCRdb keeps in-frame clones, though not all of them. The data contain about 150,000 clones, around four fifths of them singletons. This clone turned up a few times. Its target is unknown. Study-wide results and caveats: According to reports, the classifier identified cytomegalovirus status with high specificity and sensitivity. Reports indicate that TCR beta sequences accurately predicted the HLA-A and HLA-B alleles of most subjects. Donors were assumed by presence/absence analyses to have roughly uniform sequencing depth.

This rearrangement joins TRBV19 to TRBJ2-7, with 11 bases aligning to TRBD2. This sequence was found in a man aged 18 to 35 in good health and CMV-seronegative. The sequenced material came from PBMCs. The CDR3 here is CASSLRLAGTSYEQYF. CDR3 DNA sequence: TGTGCCAGTAGCCTACGACTAGCGGGGACGTCCTACGAGCAGTACTTC.